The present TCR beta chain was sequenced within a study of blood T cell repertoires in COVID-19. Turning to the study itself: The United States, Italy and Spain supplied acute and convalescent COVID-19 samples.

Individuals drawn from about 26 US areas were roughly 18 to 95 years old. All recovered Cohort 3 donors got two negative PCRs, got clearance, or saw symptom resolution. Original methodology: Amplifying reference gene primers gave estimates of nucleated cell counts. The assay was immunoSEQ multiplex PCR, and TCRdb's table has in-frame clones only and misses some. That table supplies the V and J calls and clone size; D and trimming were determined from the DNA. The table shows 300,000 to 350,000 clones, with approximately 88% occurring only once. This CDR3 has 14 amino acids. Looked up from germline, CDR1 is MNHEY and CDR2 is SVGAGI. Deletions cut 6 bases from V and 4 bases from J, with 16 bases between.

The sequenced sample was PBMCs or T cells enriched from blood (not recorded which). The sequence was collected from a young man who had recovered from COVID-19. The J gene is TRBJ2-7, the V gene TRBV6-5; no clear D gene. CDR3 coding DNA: TGTGCCAGCAGCCCCAGGAAAGTTTTTTACGAGCAGTACTTC. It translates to CASSPRKVFYEQYF.